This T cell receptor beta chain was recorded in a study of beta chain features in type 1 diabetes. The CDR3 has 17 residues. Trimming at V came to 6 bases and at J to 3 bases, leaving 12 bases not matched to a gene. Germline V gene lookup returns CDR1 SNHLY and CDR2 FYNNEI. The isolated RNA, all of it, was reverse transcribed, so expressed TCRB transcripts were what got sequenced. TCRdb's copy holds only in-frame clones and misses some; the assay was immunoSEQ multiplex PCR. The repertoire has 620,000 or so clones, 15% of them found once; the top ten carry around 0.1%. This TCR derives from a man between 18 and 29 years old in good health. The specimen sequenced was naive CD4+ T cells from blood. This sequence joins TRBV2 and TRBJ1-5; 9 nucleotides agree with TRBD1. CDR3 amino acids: CASSPGQGLRANQPQHF. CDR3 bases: TGTGCCAGCAGCCCGGGACAGGGATTGAGGGCCAATCAGCCCCAGCATTTT.